This T cell receptor (beta chain) was obtained from a study of early T cells in non-severe SARS-CoV-2 infection. Across the whole study: Investigators sequenced bulk RNA drawn from unsorted whole blood, and chains remained unpaired. Study-wide points: A preference for anti-spike CD8 responses marked VDJdb matching, which missed private and CD4 specificities.

Germline V gene lookup returns CDR1 DFQATT and CDR2 SNEGSKA (reference sequence). The CDR3 is 15 residues long. The ends were cut back, 6 bases at V and 2 bases at J, with 17 bases in the middle. Each cDNA molecule carried a unique molecular identifier. TCRdb used MiXCR to reprocess the 5' RACE reads, holding one entry per CDR3 protein. The sample carries tens of thousands of distinct CDR3 sequences, around 13% recorded once. A note on this clonotype: What it recognizes is unknown.

The sequenced sample consisted of whole blood. The receptor was derived from an adult who was a healthcare worker with PCR-confirmed SARS-CoV-2 infection or an uninfected control (not recorded which). The rearrangement links TRBV20-1 to TRBJ2-1; D may be TRBD2 (5 bases). The CDR3 DNA reads as TGCAGTGCCCCAAGTCTAGCCGTAACCTACAATGAGCAGTTCTTC. Translating it yields CSAPSLAVTYNEQFF.